This entry features one T cell receptor beta chain sequence. Its target is not known. Next came a second PCR, run for about 7 to 12 cycles, which used a sample-barcoded 5' primer along with a J-beta primer mix. TCRdb reanalysed the 5' RACE reads using MiXCR and keeps one entry per CDR3 protein. The data contain 790,000 or so distinct CDR3 sequences, around 50% of them singletons. This CDR3 has 13 residues. In germline, CDR1 is WSHSY, CDR2 SAAADI. The source of the sample is a study of blood T cells in healthy people across ages. General observations from the study: Greater diversity and more naive CD4+ cells were seen in long-lived donors than in aged donors.

This TCR derives from a man aged 40-49 years in good health. Sequencing input: blood. The V and J genes are TRBV10-2 and TRBJ2-4; tentatively, D is TRBD1 (5 bases). The end of the DNA fits TRBJ2-7 better, so the J call may be wrong. The CDR3 loop is CASSFDRSYEQYF. In nucleotides, the CDR3 is TGCGCCAGCAGTTTCGACAGATCCTACGAGCAGTACTTC.